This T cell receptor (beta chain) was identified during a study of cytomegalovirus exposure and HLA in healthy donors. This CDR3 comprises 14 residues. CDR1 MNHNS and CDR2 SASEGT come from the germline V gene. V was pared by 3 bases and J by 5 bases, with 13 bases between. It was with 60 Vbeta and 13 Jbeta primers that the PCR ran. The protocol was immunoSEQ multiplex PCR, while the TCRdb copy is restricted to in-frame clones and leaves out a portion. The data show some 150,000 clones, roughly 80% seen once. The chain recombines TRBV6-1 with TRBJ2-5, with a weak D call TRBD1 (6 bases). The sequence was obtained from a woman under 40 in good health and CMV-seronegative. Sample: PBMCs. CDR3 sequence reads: CASSDNRVDETQYF. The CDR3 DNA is TGTGCCAGCAGTGATAACAGGGTGGACGAGACCCAGTACTTC.